This is a list of T cell receptor beta chains from one sample in a study of cytomegalovirus exposure and HLA in healthy donors. TCRdb's copy holds only in-frame clones and misses some; the assay was immunoSEQ multiplex PCR. This table has 150,000 to 200,000 clones, 75% to 90% appearing once. The sequenced material came from PBMCs. The source is a girl aged 2 to 10 in good health and CMV-seropositive. The CDR3 runs from the conserved cysteine through the conserved F or W. The D gene is left open where the match is weak. Some rows have no size entry. The others give once, few or many, or a class for an expanded clone.

V gene,D gene,clone size,J gene,CDR3 DNA,CDR3 protein
TRBV6-1,NA,NA,TRBJ1-4,TGTGCCACCTTACCCCTGTACAGTAATGAAAAACTGTTTTTT,CATLPLYSNEKLFF
TRBV30,NA,NA,TRBJ2-3,TGTGCCTGGAGTCCGGGCACAGATACGCAGTATTTT,CAWSPGTDTQYF
TRBV2,NA,NA,TRBJ2-7,TGTGCCAGCAGGGGGGCGAGATACGAGCAGTACTTC,CASRGARYEQYF
TRBV14,NA,NA,TRBJ2-7,TGTGCCAGCAGCCAAGGAGGTTTCTCCTACGAGCAGTACTTC,CASSQGGFSYEQYF
TRBV14,NA,NA,TRBJ2-3,TGTGCCAGCAGCCAAGATCACGGGACTAGCACAGATACGCAGTATTTT,CASSQDHGTSTDTQYF
TRBV28,TRBD1,NA,TRBJ1-1,TGTGCCAGCAGTTTACTGGGGACAGCAAACACTGAAGCTTTCTTT,CASSLLGTANTEAFF
TRBV5-1,NA,NA,TRBJ2-1,TGCGCCAGCAGCTTCGGGACTGAGTACAATGAGCAGTTCTTC,CASSFGTEYNEQFF
TRBV13,NA,NA,TRBJ2-1,TGTGCCAGCAGCTTAGGATTATACAATGAGCAGTTCTTC,CASSLGLYNEQFF
TRBV13,NA,NA,TRBJ2-6,TGTGCCAGCAGCTTAGGGTCCAGATTCTCTGGGGCCAACGTCCTGACTTTC,CASSLGSRFSGANVLTF
TRBV4-1,TRBD1,NA,TRBJ2-7,TGCGCCAGCAGCCACGCGCCCGTGACAGGGCACTACGAGCAGTACTTC,CASSHAPVTGHYEQYF
TRBV30,TRBD2,NA,TRBJ2-5,TGTGCCTGGAGTACGGCGGGAGGGCAAGAGACCCAGTACTTC,CAWSTAGGQETQYF
TRBV5-1,NA,NA,TRBJ1-2,TGCGCCAGCAGCTTGGGGGGGCGCATCTATGGCTACACCTTC,CASSLGGRIYGYTF
TRBV7-8,NA,NA,TRBJ2-5,TGTGCCAGCAGCTTAGTTGCTGGTCCGAGGGAGTCGGGAGAGACCCAGTACTTC,CASSLVAGPRESGETQYF
TRBV30,TRBD2,few,TRBJ2-1,TGTGCCTGGAGTGGGGACCCGGGACTAGCGGGAGTTGAGCTAAATGAGCAGTTCTTC,CAWSGDPGLAGVELNEQFF
TRBV5-6,NA,NA,TRBJ1-1,TGTGCCAGCAGGCTAAGGCGGGGGGCGCTTGAAGCTTTCTTT,CASRLRRGALEAFF
TRBV2,NA,NA,TRBJ1-2,TGTGCCAGCAGTGAAGGGGGCCAACATTCCTATGGCTACACCTTC,CASSEGGQHSYGYTF
TRBV19,TRBD2,NA,TRBJ2-2,TGTGCCAGTAGTATAGTAGCGGGATCGAACACCGGGGAGCTGTTTTTT,CASSIVAGSNTGELFF
TRBV5-4,TRBD2,NA,TRBJ2-1,TGTGCCAGCAGCTTAGTCGTAGCGGGAAAGGAGCAGTTCTTC,CASSLVVAGKEQFF